This T cell receptor beta chain derives from a study of blood T cells in healthy people across ages. General observations from the study: Age advanced and TCR beta diversity per million T cells fell, roughly linearly.

Combining a sample-barcoded 5' primer with a J-beta primer mix, a second PCR ran for roughly 6 to 12 cycles. TCRdb passed the 5' RACE reads through MiXCR, listing each CDR3 protein once. Of 800,000 or so distinct CDR3 sequences in the sample, about 42% are singletons; the top ten hold around 18%. This CDR3 has 18 amino acids. Every donor provided approximately 10 milliliters of peripheral blood. About this clonotype: The antigen is not known.

This receptor was taken from a man older than 75 in good health. Material: blood. The chain has TRBV21-1 and TRBJ1-4; the DNA was not used to check the table's D call, TRBD1. TRBV21-1 is labeled a pseudogene. The CDR3 is CASSKMDKLDRSLEKLFF. In DNA form, the CDR3 reads TGTGCCAGCAGCAAAATGGATAAACTTGACAGGTCGTTAGAAAAACTGTTTTTT.